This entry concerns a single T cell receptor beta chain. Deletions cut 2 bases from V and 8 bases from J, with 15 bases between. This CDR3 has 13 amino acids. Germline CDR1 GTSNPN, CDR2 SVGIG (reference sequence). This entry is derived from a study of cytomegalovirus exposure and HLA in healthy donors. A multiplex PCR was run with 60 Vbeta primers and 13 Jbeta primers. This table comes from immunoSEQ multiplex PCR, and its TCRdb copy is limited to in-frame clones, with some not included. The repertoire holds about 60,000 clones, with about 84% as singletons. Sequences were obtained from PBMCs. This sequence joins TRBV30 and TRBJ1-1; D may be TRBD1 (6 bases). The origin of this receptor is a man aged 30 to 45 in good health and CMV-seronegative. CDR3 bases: TGTGCCTGGAGTTTGGGCGGGGGGCAAGAAGCTTTCTTT. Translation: CAWSLGGGQEAFF.